This T cell receptor (beta chain) is from a study of T-cell reconstitution after alpha-beta-depleted transplantation in children. Of note for this clonotype: The antigen remains undetermined.

Trimming shortened V by 4 bases and J by 2 bases, and 15 bases separated the two germline ends. CDR3 length: 15 amino acids. CDR1 is MNHEY, CDR2 SMNVEV, per germline (reference sequence). Preparing the TCRbeta library involved the use of unique molecular identifiers. TCRdb called the PCR reads again in MiXCR, with one record for every CDR3 protein. The data show approximately 980,000 distinct CDR3 sequences, roughly 31% seen once. Whole-study findings and limits: At one year after transplant, newly produced T cells mostly accounted for T-cell counts and diversity. From surviving recipient T cells and thymic progenitors came the high day-60 TCRbeta diversity observed in some patients. The study reportedly traced alpha-beta T cells about two months after transplant to several hundred expanded graft clones.

Source: PBMCs, mostly from graft donor cells, taken 360 days after TCRalphabeta/CD19-depleted stem cell transplant. The chain recombines TRBV27 with TRBJ2-7; D may be TRBD1 or TRBD2 (5 bases each). The clonotype originates from a boy younger than two who had a stem cell transplant for SCID, so the T cells may come from the graft donor. The CDR3: CASSSIPGQPYEQYF. For the CDR3, the DNA is TGTGCCAGCAGTTCAATTCCGGGGCAGCCCTACGAGCAGTACTTC.